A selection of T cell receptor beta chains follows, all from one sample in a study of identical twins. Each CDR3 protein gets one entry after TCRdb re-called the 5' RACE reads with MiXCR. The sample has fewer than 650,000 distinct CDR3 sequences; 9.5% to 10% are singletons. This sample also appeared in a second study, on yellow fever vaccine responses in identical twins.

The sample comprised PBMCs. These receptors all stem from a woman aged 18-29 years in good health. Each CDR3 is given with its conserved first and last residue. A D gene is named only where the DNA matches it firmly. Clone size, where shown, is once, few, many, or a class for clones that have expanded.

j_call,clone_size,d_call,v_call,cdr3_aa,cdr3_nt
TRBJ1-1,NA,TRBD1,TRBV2,CASSAVHSTGKGEAFF,TGTGCCAGCAGTGCTGTCCACTCGACAGGGAAAGGTGAAGCTTTCTTT
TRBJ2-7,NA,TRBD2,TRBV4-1,CASSQDFREGYEQYF,TGCGCCAGCAGCCAAGATTTCAGGGAGGGGTATGAGCAGTACTTC
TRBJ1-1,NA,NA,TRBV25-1,CASSNRVTEAFF,TGTGCCAGCAGCAACAGGGTGACTGAAGCTTTCTTT
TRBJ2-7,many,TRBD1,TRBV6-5,CASSYSGTGYEQYF,TGTGCCAGCAGTTACTCTGGGACAGGGTACGAGCAGTACTTC
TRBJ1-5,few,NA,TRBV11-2,CASSQDSTQPQHF,TGTGCCAGCAGCCAGGATTCGACTCAGCCCCAGCATTTT
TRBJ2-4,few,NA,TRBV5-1,CASSFGGTGAKNIQYF,TGCGCCAGCAGCTTCGGCGGGACGGGTGCCAAAAACATTCAGTACTTC
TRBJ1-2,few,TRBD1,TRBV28,CASSPQGLGNYGYTF,TGTGCCAGCAGCCCACAGGGGCTCGGGAACTATGGCTACACCTTC
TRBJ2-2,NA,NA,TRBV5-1,CASSPGTGFNTGELFF,TGCGCCAGCAGCCCCGGGACGGGATTCAACACCGGGGAGCTGTTTTTT
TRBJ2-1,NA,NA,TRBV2,CASRADSSYNEQFF,TGTGCCAGCAGAGCTGATAGCTCCTACAATGAGCAGTTCTTC
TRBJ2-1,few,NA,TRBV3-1,CASSQVNGNEQFF,TGTGCCAGCAGCCAAGTCAACGGAAATGAGCAGTTCTTC
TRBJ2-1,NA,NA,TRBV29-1,CSVEERWGNEQFF,TGCAGCGTTGAAGAGCGGTGGGGGAATGAGCAGTTCTTC
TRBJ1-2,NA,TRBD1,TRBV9,CASSVGGQGPNYGYTF,TGTGCCAGCAGCGTAGGGGGACAGGGCCCGAACTATGGCTACACCTTC
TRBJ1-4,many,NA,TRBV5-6,CASSPGAGVLGEKLFF,TGTGCCAGCAGCCCTGGCGCGGGGGTACTGGGTGAAAAACTGTTTTTT
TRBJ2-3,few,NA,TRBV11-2,CASSSVQGGFTDTQYF,TGTGCCAGCAGCTCCGTTCAGGGAGGATTCACAGATACGCAGTATTTT
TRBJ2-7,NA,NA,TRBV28,CASSSSGTEASYEQYF,TGTGCCAGCAGTTCATCCGGGACGGAAGCGTCCTACGAGCAGTACTTC
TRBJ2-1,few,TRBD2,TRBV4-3,CASSQGLAGGQNEQFF,TGCGCCAGCAGCCAAGGACTAGCGGGAGGGCAGAATGAGCAGTTCTTC
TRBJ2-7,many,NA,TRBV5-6,CASSLGVVHEQYF,TGTGCCAGCAGCTTGGGTGTCGTCCACGAGCAGTACTTC
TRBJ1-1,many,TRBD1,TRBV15,CATSSRDRGMPNTEAFF,TGTGCCACCAGCAGCCGGGACAGAGGGATGCCGAACACTGAAGCTTTCTTT
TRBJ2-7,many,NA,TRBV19,CASTLSRNSYEQYF,TGTGCCAGTACCCTATCCCGGAACTCGTACGAGCAGTACTTC
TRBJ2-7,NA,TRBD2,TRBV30,CAWGTSGGIYEQYF,TGTGCCTGGGGGACTAGCGGGGGGATCTACGAGCAGTACTTC
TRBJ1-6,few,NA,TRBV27,CASSPDGNSPLHF,TGTGCCAGCAGTCCGGACGGTAATTCACCCCTCCACTTT
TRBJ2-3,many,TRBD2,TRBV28,CASSSSGLAVDQDTQYF,TGTGCCAGCAGTTCTTCCGGACTAGCGGTAGATCAAGATACGCAGTATTTT
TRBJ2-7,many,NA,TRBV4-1,CASSRLREATYEQYF,TGCGCCAGCAGTCGACTCAGGGAGGCCACCTACGAGCAGTACTTC
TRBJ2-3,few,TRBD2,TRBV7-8,CASRHPGLAGTDTQYF,TGTGCCAGCAGACATCCGGGACTAGCGGGCACAGATACGCAGTATTTT
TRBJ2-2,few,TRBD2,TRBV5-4,CASRRTNSGGNTGELFF,TGTGCCAGCCGACGGACAAATAGCGGGGGGAATACCGGGGAGCTGTTTTTT
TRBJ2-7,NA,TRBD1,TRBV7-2,CASSYLGTGTPYEQYF,TGTGCCAGCAGCTACCTCGGGACAGGGACACCCTACGAGCAGTACTTC
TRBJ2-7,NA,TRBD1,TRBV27,CASFPGQKYF,TGTGCCAGCTTTCCGGGACAGAAGTACTTC
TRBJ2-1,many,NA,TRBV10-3,CAPCVGLAPYNEQFF,TGTGCCCCCTGTGTAGGGCTAGCGCCTTACAATGAGCAGTTCTTC
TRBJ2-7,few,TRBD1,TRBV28,CASSLLTGVDEQYF,TGTGCCAGCAGTTTATTAACAGGGGTGGACGAGCAGTACTTC
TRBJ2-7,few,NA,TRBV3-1,CASSQDVRQQYF,TGTGCCAGCAGCCAAGATGTGAGACAGCAGTACTTC
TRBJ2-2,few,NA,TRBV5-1,CASSFDNELNTGELFF,TGCGCCAGCAGCTTCGACAACGAACTCAACACCGGGGAGCTGTTTTTT
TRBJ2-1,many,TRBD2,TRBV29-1,CSVEGTSGGSFVNEQFF,TGCAGCGTTGAGGGGACTAGCGGAGGTAGCTTCGTCAATGAGCAGTTCTTC
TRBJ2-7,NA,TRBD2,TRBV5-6,CASSLLRTSGSLQYF,TGTGCCAGCAGCTTGCTTAGGACTAGCGGGAGCTTGCAGTACTTC
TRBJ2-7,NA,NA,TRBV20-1,CSAGVARVTYEQYF,TGCAGTGCTGGAGTAGCCAGGGTGACCTACGAGCAGTACTTC
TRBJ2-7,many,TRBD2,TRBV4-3,CASSQSLAGGPVSYEQYF,TGCGCCAGCAGCCAGTCACTAGCGGGAGGGCCTGTATCCTACGAGCAGTACTTC
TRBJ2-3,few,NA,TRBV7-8,CASSLPRTFHDTQYF,TGTGCCAGCAGCTTACCCCGGACCTTTCACGATACGCAGTATTTT
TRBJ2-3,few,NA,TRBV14,CASSQDLGLSTDTQYF,TGTGCCAGCAGCCAAGATCTAGGACTAAGCACAGATACGCAGTATTTT
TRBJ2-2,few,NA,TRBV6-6,CASSRIWPGELFF,TGTGCCAGCAGCCGCATCTGGCCCGGGGAGCTGTTTTTT
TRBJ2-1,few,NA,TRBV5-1,CASLGGVGYNEQFF,TGCGCCAGCCTCGGCGGAGTGGGTTACAATGAGCAGTTCTTC
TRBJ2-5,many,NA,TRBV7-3,CASSLNSVSETQYF,TGTGCCAGCAGCTTAAACTCCGTCTCAGAGACCCAGTACTTC
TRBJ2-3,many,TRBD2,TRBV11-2,CASSPGGSEAKASTDTQYF,TGTGCCAGCAGCCCGGGGGGGAGCGAAGCCAAAGCTAGCACAGATACGCAGTATTTT
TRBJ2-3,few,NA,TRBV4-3,CASSQTDLGTDTQYF,TGCGCCAGCAGCCAAACGGATTTAGGCACAGATACGCAGTATTTT
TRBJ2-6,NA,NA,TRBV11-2,CASSLGDRRFSGANVLTF,TGTGCCAGCAGCTTGGGCGACAGGAGATTCTCTGGGGCCAACGTCCTGACTTTC
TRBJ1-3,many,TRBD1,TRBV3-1,CASSQRDSGNTIYF,TGTGCCAGCAGCCAAAGGGACAGTGGAAACACCATATATTTT
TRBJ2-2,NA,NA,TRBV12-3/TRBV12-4,CASSLRLLGELFF,TGTGCCAGCAGTTTGAGGCTCCTCGGGGAGCTGTTTTTT
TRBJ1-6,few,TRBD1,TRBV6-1,CASRTTGGISSPLHF,TGTGCCAGCAGGACGACAGGGGGCATTAGCTCACCCCTCCACTTT
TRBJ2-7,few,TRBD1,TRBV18,CASSQRQGATYEQYF,TGTGCCAGCTCACAGAGACAGGGGGCCACCTACGAGCAGTACTTC
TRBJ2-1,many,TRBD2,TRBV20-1,CSARGIRGETTRAVTSYNEQFF,TGCAGTGCTAGGGGGATCCGGGGGGAGACTACCCGAGCGGTAACCTCCTACAATGAGCAGTTCTTC
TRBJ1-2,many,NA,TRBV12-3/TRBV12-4,CASTWSPRVGGYTF,TGTGCCAGCACTTGGTCCCCTCGTGTGGGTGGCTACACCTTC
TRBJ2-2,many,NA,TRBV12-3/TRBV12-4,CASSLRESRPNTGELFF,TGTGCCAGCAGTTTAAGGGAGAGCCGACCGAACACCGGGGAGCTGTTTTTT
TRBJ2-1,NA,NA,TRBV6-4,CAYPPRGDQNTYESYNEQFF,TGTGCCTACCCTCCGAGGGGGGACCAAAACACGTATGAGTCCTACAATGAGCAGTTCTTC
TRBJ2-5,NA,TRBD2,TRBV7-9,CAGGLAGVPETQYF,TGTGCCGGGGGGCTAGCGGGAGTTCCAGAGACCCAGTACTTC
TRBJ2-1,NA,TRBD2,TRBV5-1,CASSSRIPGARTAGGSYNEQFF,TGCGCCAGCAGCTCCCGAATCCCCGGGGCCCGGACCGCGGGGGGCTCCTACAATGAGCAGTTCTTC
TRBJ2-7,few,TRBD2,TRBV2,CASNSPSLAGDEQYF,TGTGCCAGCAATTCGCCAAGCCTAGCGGGAGACGAGCAGTACTTC